This record concerns one T cell receptor beta chain sequence. Its antigen is undetermined. The sample originates from a study of graft-versus-host responses after intestinal transplantation. Study context: In this cohort, recipients had multivisceral, liver-intestinal, or isolated intestinal transplants. Recipients across the board were started on anti-thymocyte globulin induction, then kept on tacrolimus and steroids for roughly 3 years.

The repertoire was sequenced with immunoSEQ multiplex PCR; TCRdb's copy has only in-frame clones and lacks some. The sample holds tens of thousands of clones, about 90% seen once. Overall study results and limits: Peak levels of circulating GvH clones tracked with early post-transplant HvG declines. GvH clonotypes were identified within recipient marrow, with a subset emerging first in ileum or blood.

The specimen comprised unstimulated CD8+ T cells sorted from spleen or lymph node cells, sampled before intestinal transplant. This clonotype was obtained from a human donor who received an intestinal transplant.

The CDR3 DNA is TGTGCCAGCAGCGCCGCGACTAGCGGGGCATCCTACGAGCAGTACTTC. Its protein is CASSAATSGASYEQYF. The chain recombines TRBV7-6 with TRBJ2-7, with TRBD2 matching over 11 bases. CDR3 length: 16 residues. V shed 5 bases, J shed 1 base, and the junction held 7 bases outside the gene matches. Germline CDR1 reads SGHVS; CDR2 reads FNYEAQ.